The 27 T cell receptor beta chains listed next were all sequenced from one sample in a study of technical replicates of blood from a few donors. Clones were sequenced by immunoSEQ multiplex PCR, and TCRdb holds only the in-frame ones, with some missing. The repertoire holds around 76,000 clones, with just under 97% as singletons. The specimen was T cells isolated from PBMCs. The receptors here all came from a human donor in good health.

The genes are TRBV28 and TRBJ2-7; no clear D gene. V was clipped by 7 bases and J by 0 bases, with 10 bases between them. The CDR3 extends over 13 amino acids. From germline, CDR1 is MDHEN and CDR2 SYDVKM. The CDR3 protein is CASTGTSSYEQYF. The CDR3 bases are TGTGCCAGCACTGGTACGAGCTCCTACGAGCAGTACTTC.

The genes are TRBV5-1 and TRBJ1-1; 9 bases are a match to TRBD1. V trimming: 1 base; J trimming: 10 bases; junction bases outside the gene matches: 5. This CDR3 is built from 13 residues. Germline values: CDR1 SGHRS, CDR2 YFSETQ. The CDR3 sequence: CASSLTGGVRAFF. The CDR3, as DNA: TGCGCCAGCAGCTTGACAGGGGGCGTTCGAGCTTTCTTT. Using reference TRBV5-1 and TRBJ1-1 for the parts outside the CDR3, the full variable domain is KAGVTQTPRYLIKTRGQQVTLSCSPISGHRSVSWYQQTPGQGLQFLFEYFSETQRNKGNFPGRFSGRQFSNSRSEMNVSTLELGDSALYLCASSLTGGVRAFFGQGTRLTVV.

The rearrangement links TRBV7-9 to TRBJ2-5; 8 nucleotides line up with TRBD1. The length of the CDR3 is 13 residues. Germline-derived CDR1 and CDR2 are SEHNR and FQNEAQ (reference sequence). J was trimmed by 5 bases and V by 5 bases; bases with no gene match: 4. The CDR3 nucleotides read TGTGCCAGCAGCACGGACAGGGAGGAGACCCAGTACTTC. Translation gives CASSTDREETQYF.

This clone was picked up one time. The chain uses TRBV30 and TRBJ2-5, with D possibly TRBD2 on 5 matching bases. The V gene's germline CDR1 is GTSNPN and CDR2 SVGIG (reference sequence). Trimming took off 4 bases at V and 6 bases at J, with 12 bases between the two ends. CDR3 length: 12 residues. The CDR3 nucleotides read TGTGCCTGGACTACCGGGGAAAAGACCCAGTACTTC. Translation gives CAWTTGEKTQYF.

The chain is built from TRBV7-3 and TRBJ2-5; 8 bases are a match to TRBD2. The CDR3 sequence is 15 residues long. With V trimmed by 1 base and J by 7 bases, 8 bases remained unmatched. Germline CDR1 is SGHTA and CDR2 is FQGTGA. CDR3 in DNA: TGTGCCAGCAGCTTAAATGGACTAGCCCTATCGACCCAGTACTTC. Encoded protein: CASSLNGLALSTQYF.

DNA for the CDR3: TGTGCCTGGAGACTAAAAAGAGGGAGCAGGAACAATGAGCAGTTCTTC. This codes for CAWRLKRGSRNNEQFF. The rearrangement joins TRBV30 to TRBJ2-1; D may be TRBD2 (5 bases). With 3 bases removed from V and 5 bases from J, the gap between germline ends came to 20 bases. This CDR3 spans 16 amino acids. Per germline, CDR1 GTSNPN and CDR2 SVGIG (reference sequence).

The chain uses TRBV5-1 and TRBJ2-7; 8 nucleotides line up with TRBD2. Germline values: CDR1 SGHRS, CDR2 YFSETQ. CDR3 length equals 15 residues. J lost 4 bases, V lost 0 bases, and 6 bases had no gene match. The CDR3 region has the DNA TGCGCCAGCAGCTTGGGTAGCGGGGAAGTTTACGAGCAGTACTTC. As protein: CASSLGSGEVYEQYF.

A single count supports this clone. The chain links TRBV4-2 to TRBJ2-1; 7 bases fit TRBD2. V lost 1 base and J lost 5; bases outside the gene matches: 8. From germline, CDR1 is LGHNA and CDR2 YNFKEQ. This CDR3 spans 16 amino acids. The CDR3 DNA sequence: TGTGCCAGCAGCCAAGTAGTAGGGACTACTCACAATGAGCAGTTCTTC. Amino acid sequence: CASSQVVGTTHNEQFF.

Details on this clone: The same CDR3 is also encoded by other DNA sequences in this sample. The J gene is TRBJ2-7, the V gene TRBV5-1; 7 bases are a match to TRBD2. CDR1 and CDR2 from the germline V gene are SGHRS and YFSETQ. The CDR3 consists of 15 residues. V trimming: 0 bases; J trimming: 1 base; junction bases outside the gene matches: 4. DNA of the CDR3: TGCGCCAGCAGCTTGGTTGGGGGGGGGTCCTACGAGCAGTACTTC. Its protein product is CASSLVGGGSYEQYF.

This chain uses TRBV4-1 with TRBJ1-5; D is perhaps TRBD1 (5 bases). Trimming took 0 bases from V and 2 from J, leaving 14 bases between them. Germline V CDR1 and CDR2: MGHRA, YSYEKL. CDR3 length: 17 amino acids. The CDR3 reads CASSQEGVGGGNQPQHF. The CDR3 coding sequence is TGCGCCAGCAGCCAAGAGGGGGTTGGGGGGGGCAATCAGCCCCAGCATTTT.

The rearrangement uses TRBV19 and TRBJ1-4; no clear D gene. Germline V gene sequence: CDR1 LNHDA, CDR2 SQIVND (reference sequence). This CDR3 spans 12 amino acids. Trimming removed 7 bases at V and 2 bases at J, with 5 bases between. CDR3 amino acids: CASTETNEKLFF. For the CDR3, the DNA is TGTGCCAGTACGGAGACTAATGAAAAACTGTTTTTT. Together with reference TRBV19 and TRBJ1-4, the CDR3 gives the full variable domain: DGGITQSPKYLFRKEGQNVTLSCEQNLNHDAMYWYRQDPGQGLRLIYYSQIVNDFQKGDIAEGYSVSREKKESFPLTVTSAQKNPTAFYLCASTETNEKLFFGSGTQLSVL.

V usage is TRBV30 and J usage is TRBJ1-1; D unclear. Germline CDR1 GTSNPN, CDR2 SVGIG (reference sequence). The CDR3 has 11 amino acids. Trimming stripped 0 bases from V and 8 bases from J, with 7 bases between. CDR3 loop: CAWSVRQEAFF. The CDR3 nucleotides are TGTGCCTGGAGTGTACGACAAGAAGCTTTCTTT. The full variable domain, completed using reference TRBV30 and TRBJ1-1, is SQTIHQWPATLVQPVGSPLSLECTVEGTSNPNLYWYRQAAGRGLQLLFYSVGIGQISSEVPQNLSASRPQDRQFILSSKKLLLSDSGFYLCAWSVRQEAFFGQGTRLTVV.

The V gene is TRBV5-4, the J gene TRBJ2-7; D is possibly TRBD1 (6 bases). Germline V gene lookup returns CDR1 SGHNT and CDR2 YYREEE (reference sequence). Trimming left V 2 bases short and J 2 bases short, with 11 bases between. The CDR3 length is 14 residues. In DNA, the CDR3 is TGTGCCAGCAGCTTACAGGGATTAACCTACGAGCAGTACTTC. Residues: CASSLQGLTYEQYF.

The J gene is TRBJ1-4, the V gene TRBV7-8; the D is unclear. Trimming left V 2 bases short and J 8 bases short, with 9 bases between. In germline, CDR1 is SGHVS, CDR2 FQNEAQ. The CDR3 contains 13 residues. This chain's CDR3 is CASSLSFYEKLFF. The CDR3 DNA sequence: TGTGCCAGCAGCTTAAGCTTCTACGAAAAACTGTTTTTT.

The chain uses TRBV27 and TRBJ2-1; 13 nucleotides line up with TRBD2. Losses at the gene ends were 4 bases for V and 7 bases for J; bases not matched to a gene: 4. The CDR3 length is 15 residues. Germline V gives CDR1 MNHEY, CDR2 SMNVEV (reference sequence). The CDR3 DNA follows: TGTGCCAGCAGTTGGACTAGCGGGAGTAAAAATGAGCAGTTCTTC. It codes for CASSWTSGSKNEQFF.

The chain couples TRBV28 to TRBJ1-4; 10 bases line up with TRBD1. After removal of 5 bases from V and 7 bases from J, the junction contained 7 bases not matched to a gene. CDR3 length: 15 amino acids. Germline V gene sequence: CDR1 MDHEN, CDR2 SYDVKM. The CDR3 bases are TGTGCCAGCAGTAGATCCGGGACAGGGGTTGAAAAACTGTTTTTT. The encoded protein is CASSRSGTGVEKLFF.

The CDR3 sequence is CASGTEYRGTYSTDTQYF. DNA for the CDR3: TGTGCCTCCGGTACCGAATACAGGGGAACTTATAGCACAGATACGCAGTATTTT. V gene TRBV11-2 combines with J gene TRBJ2-3; 7 bases agree with TRBD1. Unmatched junction bases numbered 20, after V lost 11 bases and J lost 0 bases. This CDR3 is 18 amino acids long. Germline V gene sequence: CDR1 SGHAT, CDR2 FQNNGV.

The chain combines TRBV7-2 with TRBJ1-4; TRBD1 aligns across 7 bases. The trim removed 7 bases at V and 0 bases at J, leaving 5 bases unmatched. The CDR3 covers 15 residues. Germline assignment: CDR1 SGHTA and CDR2 FQGNSA. CDR3 amino acids: CASTDRASTNEKLFF. CDR3 DNA: TGTGCCAGCACCGACAGGGCCTCAACTAATGAAAAACTGTTTTTT.

The J gene is TRBJ2-7, the V gene TRBV27; D unclear. Germline CDR1 and CDR2: MNHEY and SMNVEV (reference sequence). The germline V and J ends were trimmed by 3 bases and 3 bases, with 9 bases remaining between them. The CDR3 totals 13 residues. The CDR3 DNA is TGTGCCAGCAGTTTTAGCCCCTTCTACGAGCAGTACTTC. It specifies CASSFSPFYEQYF.

The chain has TRBV7-9 and TRBJ1-1, with 10 nucleotides matching TRBD1. The CDR3 is 15 residues long. CDR1 is SEHNR and CDR2 is FQNEAQ in the germline V gene (reference sequence). J gave up 1 base and V 6 bases, and 5 bases lay outside the gene matches. The CDR3 loop reads CASSTTGGRNTEAFF. The CDR3 DNA reads TGTGCCAGCAGTACGACAGGGGGCAGGAACACTGAAGCTTTCTTT.

The CDR3 protein is CSVGQGDQETQYF. DNA of the CDR3: TGCAGCGTCGGACAGGGGGACCAAGAGACCCAGTACTTC. The V gene is TRBV29-1, the J gene TRBJ2-5, with 10 positions matching TRBD1. V shed 6 bases and J 0 bases; nucleotides not matched to a gene: 1. The CDR3 has 13 amino acids. Germline lookup yields CDR1 SQVTM and CDR2 ANQGSEA.

The rearrangement joins TRBV11-2 to TRBJ2-7; D is undetermined. This CDR3 has 16 residues. The V end lost 5 bases, the J end lost 4 bases, and 21 bases lay between the germline ends. From germline, CDR1 is SGHAT and CDR2 FQNNGV. The CDR3 sequence: CASSATGFFDVYEQYF. The CDR3 region has the DNA TGTGCCAGCAGCGCGACCGGGTTTTTCGATGTGTACGAGCAGTACTTC.

This sequence joins TRBV18 and TRBJ1-1; 9 positions agree with TRBD1. CDR1 and CDR2 from the germline V gene are KGHSH and LQKENI. The CDR3 is 15 amino acids. With 7 bases clipped from V and 2 bases from J, the junction kept 8 bases outside the gene matches. CDR3 coding DNA: TGTGCCAGCTGCCCGGGACAGGGACTTAACACTGAAGCTTTCTTT. Translating gives CASCPGQGLNTEAFF.

The V and J genes are TRBV2 and TRBJ2-1; D perhaps matches TRBD2 (5 bases). Germline values: CDR1 SNHLY, CDR2 FYNNEI. Trimming took off 4 bases at V and 5 bases at J, with 12 bases between the two ends. The CDR3 extends over 14 amino acids. CDR3 sequence reads: CASSGLIRDNEQFF. As DNA, the CDR3 is TGTGCCAGCAGTGGACTAATTCGGGACAATGAGCAGTTCTTC.

The V and J genes are TRBV6-5 and TRBJ1-5; D is unclear. Germline V CDR1 and CDR2: MNHEY, SVGAGI. The CDR3 runs 13 residues. The V and J ends lost 2 bases and 1 base respectively, with 3 bases between them. CDR3 in amino acids: CASSYGSNQPQHF. In DNA, the CDR3 is TGTGCCAGCAGTTACGGCAGCAATCAGCCCCAGCATTTT.

V usage is TRBV7-3 and J usage is TRBJ2-7; 8 bases map to TRBD1. From germline, CDR1 is SGHTA and CDR2 FQGTGA. The CDR3 spans 14 residues. Losses at the gene ends were 5 bases for V and 4 bases for J; bases not matched to a gene: 7. CDR3 in amino acids: CASSPRQGRYEQYF. The CDR3 bases are TGTGCCAGCAGCCCCAGACAGGGGAGATACGAGCAGTACTTC.

This clone was detected only once. The chain carries TRBV7-9 and TRBJ1-1; 8 bases agree with TRBD1. Trimming removed 2 bases from V and 3 bases from J; junction bases left unmatched: 5. The CDR3 spans 15 residues. CDR1 and CDR2 from the germline V gene are SEHNR and FQNEAQ (reference sequence). CDR3 region: CASSLWQGADTEAFF. In nucleotides, the CDR3 is TGTGCCAGCAGCTTATGGCAGGGGGCGGACACTGAAGCTTTCTTT.